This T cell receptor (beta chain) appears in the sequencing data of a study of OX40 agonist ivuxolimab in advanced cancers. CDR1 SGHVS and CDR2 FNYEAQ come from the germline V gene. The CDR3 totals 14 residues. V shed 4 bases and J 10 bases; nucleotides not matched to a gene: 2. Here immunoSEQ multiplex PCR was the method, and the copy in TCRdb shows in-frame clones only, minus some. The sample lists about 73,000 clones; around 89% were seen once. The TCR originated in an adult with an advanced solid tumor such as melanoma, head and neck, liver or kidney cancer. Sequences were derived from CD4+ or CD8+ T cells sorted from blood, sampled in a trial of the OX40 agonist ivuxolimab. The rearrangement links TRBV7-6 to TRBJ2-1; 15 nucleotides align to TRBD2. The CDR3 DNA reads TGTGCCAGCAGCTCGGGACTAGCGGGGGGCGAGCAGTTCTTC. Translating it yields CASSSGLAGGEQFF.